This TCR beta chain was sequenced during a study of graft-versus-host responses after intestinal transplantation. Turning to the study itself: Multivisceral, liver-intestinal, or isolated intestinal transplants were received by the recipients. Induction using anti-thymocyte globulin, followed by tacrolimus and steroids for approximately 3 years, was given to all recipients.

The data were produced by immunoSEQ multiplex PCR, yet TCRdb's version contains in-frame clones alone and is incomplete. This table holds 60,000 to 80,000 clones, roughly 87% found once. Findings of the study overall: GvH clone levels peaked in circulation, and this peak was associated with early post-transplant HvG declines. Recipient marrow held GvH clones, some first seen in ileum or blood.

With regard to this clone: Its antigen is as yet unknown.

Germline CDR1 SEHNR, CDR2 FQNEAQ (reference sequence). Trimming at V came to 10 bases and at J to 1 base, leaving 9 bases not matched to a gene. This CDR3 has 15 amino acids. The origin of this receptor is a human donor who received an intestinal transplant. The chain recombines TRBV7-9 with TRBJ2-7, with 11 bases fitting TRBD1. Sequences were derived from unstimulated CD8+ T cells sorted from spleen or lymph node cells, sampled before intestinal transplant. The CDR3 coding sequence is TGTGCCACCACCGGGACAGGGGGGCCTTCCTACGAGCAGTACTTC. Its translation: CATTGTGGPSYEQYF. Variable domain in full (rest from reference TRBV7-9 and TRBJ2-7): DTGVSQNPRHKITKRGQNVTFRCDPISEHNRLYWYRQTLGQGPEFLTYFQNEAQLEKSRLLSDRFSAERPKGSFSTLEIQRTEQGDSAMYLCATTGTGGPSYEQYFGPGTRLTVT.